This TCR beta chain was documented in a study of high-grade serous ovarian cancer treatment subgroups. Study-level points and caveats: Only CDR3 was analyzed; CDR1 and CDR2 were not. Spatial context was lost because tumors were sequenced in bulk. Different patients shared almost no repertoire; same-patient tumors shared about 0.1 to 0.8.

Using immunoSEQ multiplex PCR, the repertoire was profiled, and TCRdb retains in-frame clones only, with some absent. The table lists 5,000 to 6,000 clones, approximately 70% of them singletons. Tumor tissue was taken before any definitive surgery or chemotherapy was given. As regards this clone: The antigen is undetermined.

The germline V gene has CDR1 SGHAT and CDR2 FQNNGV. The CDR3 loop spans 16 amino acids. The J segment lost 1 base and the V segment lost 7 bases, leaving 9 bases of the junction unmatched. This sequence originates from a human patient with high-grade serous ovarian cancer. The sample comprised tumor tissue. The V call is TRBV11-2, the J call TRBJ2-3; 9 nucleotides match TRBD2. DNA of the CDR3: TGTGCCAGCACCCGCGGGGGGGGCACAGGCACAGATACGCAGTATTTT. Protein product: CASTRGGGTGTDTQYF.